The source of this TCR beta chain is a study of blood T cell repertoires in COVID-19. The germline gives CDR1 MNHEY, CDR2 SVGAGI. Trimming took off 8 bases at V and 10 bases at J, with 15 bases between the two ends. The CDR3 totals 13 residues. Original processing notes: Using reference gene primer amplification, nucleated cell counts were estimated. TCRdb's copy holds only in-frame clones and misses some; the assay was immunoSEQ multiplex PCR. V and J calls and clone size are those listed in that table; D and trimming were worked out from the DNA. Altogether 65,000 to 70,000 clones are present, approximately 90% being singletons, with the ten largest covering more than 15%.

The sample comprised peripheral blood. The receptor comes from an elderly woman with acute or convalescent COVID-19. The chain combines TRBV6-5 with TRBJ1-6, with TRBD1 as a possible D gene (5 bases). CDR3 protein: CASGGGRFSPLHF. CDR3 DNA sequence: TGTGCCAGCGGGGGGGGTAGGTTCTCACCCCTCCACTTT.